This T cell receptor (beta chain) appears in the sequencing data of a study of shared clonotypes between healthy human individuals. Looking at the study overall: CD4 naive and CD4 memory each took three plates per donor, while CD8 naive took two and CD8 memory one.

V was trimmed by 3 bases and J by 0 bases, leaving 9 bases between them. The CDR3 consists of 15 residues. Germline CDR1 reads LNHDA; CDR2 reads SQIVND (reference sequence). Replicate PCRs from sorted subsets contained approximately 190 ng DNA, which is some 29,000 T cell genomes. Some clones are missing from TCRdb's copy, which holds only in-frame ones; the method was immunoSEQ multiplex PCR. Altogether about 1 million clones are present, about three quarters being singletons, with the ten largest covering roughly 1.4%. The sequenced sample was memory CD4+ T cells sorted from blood. Regarding subset: CD45RA-negative fraction. The chain recombines TRBV19 with TRBJ1-3; maybe TRBD1 (5 bases). The receptor was isolated from a man aged 18 to 30 in good health. CDR3 amino acids: CASSINRISGNTIYF. Here the CDR3 DNA reads TGTGCCAGTAGTATCAACAGGATCTCTGGAAACACCATATATTTT.